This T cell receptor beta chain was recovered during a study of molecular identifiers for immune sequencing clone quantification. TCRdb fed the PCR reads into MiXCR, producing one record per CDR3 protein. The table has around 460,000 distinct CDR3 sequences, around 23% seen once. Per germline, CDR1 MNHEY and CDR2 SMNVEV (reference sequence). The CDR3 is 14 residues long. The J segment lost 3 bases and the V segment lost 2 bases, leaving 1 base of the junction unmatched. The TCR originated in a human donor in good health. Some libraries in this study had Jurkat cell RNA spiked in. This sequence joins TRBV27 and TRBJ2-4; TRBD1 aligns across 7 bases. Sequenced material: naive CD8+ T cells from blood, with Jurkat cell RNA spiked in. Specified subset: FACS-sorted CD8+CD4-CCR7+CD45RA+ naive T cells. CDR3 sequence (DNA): TGTGCCAGCAGTTTACAGGGGGTCAAAAACATTCAGTACTTC. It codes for CASSLQGVKNIQYF.